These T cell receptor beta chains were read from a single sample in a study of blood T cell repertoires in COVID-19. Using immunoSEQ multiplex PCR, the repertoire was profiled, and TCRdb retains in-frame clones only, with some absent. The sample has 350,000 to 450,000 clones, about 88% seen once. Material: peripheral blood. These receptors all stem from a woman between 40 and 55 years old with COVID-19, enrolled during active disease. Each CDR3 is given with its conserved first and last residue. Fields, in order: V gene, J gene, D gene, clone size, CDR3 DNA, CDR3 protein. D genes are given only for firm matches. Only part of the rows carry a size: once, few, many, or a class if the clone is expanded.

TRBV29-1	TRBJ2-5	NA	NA	TGCAGCCAAGTACGGGTGCAAGAGACCCAGTACTTC	CSQVRVQETQYF
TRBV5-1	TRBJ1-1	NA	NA	TGCGCCAGCAGCTTACTACAGGGGAACACTGAAGCTTTCTTT	CASSLLQGNTEAFF
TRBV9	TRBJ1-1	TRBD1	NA	TGTGCCAGCAGCGTAGTGCCAGGGGGCGCGATGGAAGCTTTCTTT	CASSVVPGGAMEAFF
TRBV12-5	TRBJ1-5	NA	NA	TGTGCTAGTGGTTTCTCGACAGAAGTCAATCAGCCCCAGCATTTT	CASGFSTEVNQPQHF
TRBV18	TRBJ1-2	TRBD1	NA	TGTGCCAGCTCACCAAAGAGGGACAGTCTCTATGGCTACACCTTC	CASSPKRDSLYGYTF
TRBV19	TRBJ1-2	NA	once	TGTGCCAGTAGCATCCCGGTACAGAGAAATGGCTACACCTTC	CASSIPVQRNGYTF
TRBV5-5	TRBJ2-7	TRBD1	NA	TGTGCCAGCAGCTTTAACAGACAGGGGAGCTCCTACGAGCAGTACTTC	CASSFNRQGSSYEQYF
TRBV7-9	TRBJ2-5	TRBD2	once	TGTGCCAGCAGCACACCTAGCGGGGGGAAGTATCTCGAGACCCAGTACTTC	CASSTPSGGKYLETQYF
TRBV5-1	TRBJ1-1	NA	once	TGCGCCAGCAATCTCGACCCCGCGGGGTACACTGAAGCTTTCTTT	CASNLDPAGYTEAFF
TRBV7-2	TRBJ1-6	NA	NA	TGTGCCAGCAGCGTGCGAAGATCACCCCTCCACTTT	CASSVRRSPLHF
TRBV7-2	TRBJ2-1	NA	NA	TGTGCCAGCAGCTTAGTGGGGAGGAATCGGCAGTTCTTC	CASSLVGRNRQFF